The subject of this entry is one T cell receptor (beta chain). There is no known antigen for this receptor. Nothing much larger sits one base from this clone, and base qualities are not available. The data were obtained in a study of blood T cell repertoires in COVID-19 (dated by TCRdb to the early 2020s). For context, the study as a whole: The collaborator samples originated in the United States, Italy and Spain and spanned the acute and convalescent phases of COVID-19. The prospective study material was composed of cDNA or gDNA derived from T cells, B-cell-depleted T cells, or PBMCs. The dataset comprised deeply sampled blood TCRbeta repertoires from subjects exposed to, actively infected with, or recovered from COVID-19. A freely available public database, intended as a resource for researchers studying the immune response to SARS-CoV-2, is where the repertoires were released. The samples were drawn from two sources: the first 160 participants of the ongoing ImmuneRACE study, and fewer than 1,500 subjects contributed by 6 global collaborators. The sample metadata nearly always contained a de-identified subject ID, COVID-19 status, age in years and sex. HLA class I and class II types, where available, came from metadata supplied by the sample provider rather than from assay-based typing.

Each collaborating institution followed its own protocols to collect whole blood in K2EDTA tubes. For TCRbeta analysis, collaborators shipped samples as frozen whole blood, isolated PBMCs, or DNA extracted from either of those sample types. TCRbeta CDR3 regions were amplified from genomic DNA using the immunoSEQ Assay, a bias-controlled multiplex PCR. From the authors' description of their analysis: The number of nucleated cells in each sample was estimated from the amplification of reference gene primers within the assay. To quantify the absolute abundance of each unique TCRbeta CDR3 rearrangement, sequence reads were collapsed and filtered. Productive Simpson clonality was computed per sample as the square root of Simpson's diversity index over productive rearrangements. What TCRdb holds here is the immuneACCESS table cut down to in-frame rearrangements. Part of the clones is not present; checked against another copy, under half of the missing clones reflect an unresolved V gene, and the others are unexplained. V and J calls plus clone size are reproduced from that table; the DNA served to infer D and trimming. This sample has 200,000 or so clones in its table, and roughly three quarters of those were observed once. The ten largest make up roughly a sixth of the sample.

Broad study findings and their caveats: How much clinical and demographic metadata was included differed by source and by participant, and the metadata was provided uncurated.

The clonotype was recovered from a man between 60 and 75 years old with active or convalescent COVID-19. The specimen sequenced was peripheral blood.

The CDR3 region has the sequence CASSEKQGDEQYF. The nucleotides read TGTGCCAGCAGTGAAAAACAGGGCGACGAGCAGTACTTC. The sequence is built from TRBV6-4 and TRBJ2-7; TRBD1 is possibly the D segment (6 matching bases). The CDR3 starts with the cysteine, ends with the phenylalanine, and has 13 residues. CDR3 DNA is the only sequence kept; it has 39 bases, read in frame from the first base. Trimming removed 3 bases from V and 5 bases from J, leaving 11 bases between the germline ends. According to the germline V gene, CDR1 reads MRHNA and CDR2 reads SNTAGT.